This T cell receptor beta chain was identified during a study of T cell repertoires in cytomegalovirus infection. About the study: Used in the study were CMV epitopes, some recently identified and HLA-C-restricted, others well-studied and HLA-B-restricted. It was the public TCR beta signatures that indicated both CMV infection and matching HLA type.

TCRdb independently ran MiXCR on the reads; one entry per CDR3 protein. The table includes 570,000 or so distinct CDR3 sequences, about 39% detected once. On this clonotype: What it recognizes is unknown.

Findings and caveats of the study: Across the ex vivo response, the dominant clonotypes were HLA-C-restricted CMV-specific TCR beta clonotypes.

The sequence derives from a human donor in good health (CMV status not recorded). Some clones in this sample may be carry-over from other donors' samples. The input for sequencing was cultured PBMCs, taken from culture after CMV antigen stimulation.

The CDR3 DNA follows: TGTGCCAGCAGCTTAGGGAGGGCCCAGAGGTACAATGAGCAGTTCTTC. It codes for CASSLGRAQRYNEQFF. The chain uses TRBV7-2 and TRBJ2-1; TRBD2 might be the D (6 bases). Deletions cut 1 base from V and 4 bases from J, with 14 bases between. The CDR3 has 16 amino acids. Germline values: CDR1 SGHTA, CDR2 FQGNSA.